This T cell receptor (beta chain) was captured by sequencing in a study of beta chain features in type 1 diabetes (dated by TCRdb to 2017 to 2018). At the level of the whole study: Mean age, gender distribution, total cell number and subset yield were not different between patients and healthy donors. A total of 100 million to 110 million sorted cells were examined across all samples, and a strong correlation was observed between cell number per subset and RNA yield. In the study, TCRB repertoires of sorted circulating CD4+ T cell subsets from recently diagnosed type 1 diabetes patients were compared with those of matched healthy donors. Regulatory and stem cell-like memory subsets were isolated from only 8 patients and roughly 8 healthy donors, whereas naive and central memory subsets came from all 30 or so donors.

Each donor gave one peripheral blood draw, averaging roughly 100 mL, which was collected into heparinised tubes. A BD FACSAria II was used to sort naive, central memory, regulatory and stem cell-like memory CD4+ T cells with a panel that included CD45RO, CCR7, CD25, CD127, CD95 and CD27. Every sorted population had a purity above 95%. PBMCs were isolated right away by Lymphoprep density gradient centrifugation and were stained directly, without culture. Samples were stained and sorted in pairs, with one healthy donor and one patient per experiment, so that batch effects were minimized. There are a few counts of this clone. What antigen it recognizes has not been identified. Base qualities are not provided; no much larger clone lies one nucleotide away. The CDR3 holds 13 amino acids from the cysteine to the phenylalanine. The kept DNA is CDR3 alone, 39 bases in frame from the first base. Cut back by 3 bases and 2 bases, the V and J ends lie 6 bases apart. CDR1 and CDR2 (SGHVS, FQNEAQ) derive from the germline V gene.

Results and caveats for the whole study, not just this receptor: Fewer insertions and more nucleotide deletions at VDJ recombination sites were observed in patients with type 1 diabetes, implying thymic rearrangement abnormalities. PCR might favor shorter templates, but patient and control samples were amplified and corrected together, so any skew would affect both groups equally. Because small numbers of individuals were included in the HLA sub-analyses, any influence of HLA type on TCRB rearrangement was left unresolved. In all four CD4+ subsets, TCRB CDR3 length was moderately but significantly shorter in type 1 diabetes patients. The naive, central memory and regulatory TCRB repertoires appeared to resemble one another more closely among patients than among healthy donors. Because cDNA rather than genomic DNA was sequenced, highly expressing activated cells could have been over-represented, although no difference in activation and CD3 levels was found between groups.

The entire isolated RNA was reverse transcribed using the High Capacity cDNA Reverse Transcription Kit, and thus expressed TCRB transcripts were sequenced. Deep immunoSEQ sequencing was performed on naive, central memory and regulatory T cell samples, with an average of roughly 3.6 million total reads per sample. After sorted cells were lysed in RLT buffer, RNA was extracted with DNase-treated RNeasy Micro or Mini kits, with the choice depending on cell number. To prevent cross-contamination, every cell subset was processed on its own, while patient and healthy donor samples were processed together. Using the immunoSEQ multiplex PCR, TCRB sequences were amplified from cDNA into 87-bp fragments spanning the CDR3 region. Sequencing of the amplicons was done on the Illumina HiSeq platform. Under the source paper's analysis protocol: Synthetic template baselines were used to correct PCR bias computationally, reads within Hamming distance 2 were collapsed, and singletons that could not be merged were discarded. Reads were aligned to IMGT to assign V, D and J genes, CDR3 length, and insertions or deletions at six rearrangement sites. Within each subset, clonotype counts were normalized to sorted cell number, after which true diversity and Gini coefficients were computed with the tcR R package. The overlap coefficient, calculated on TCRB nucleotide sequences, was used to measure repertoire sharing. This is the immuneACCESS table as TCRdb keeps it, with only in-frame sequences that have V and J called. A part of the clones is gone; compared with another copy, unresolved V genes explain less than half, and the rest is unexplained. The DNA was the basis for D and trimming; V, J and clone size are from that table. The sample has approximately 44,000 clones on record, 66% of them singletons. About 2% of the sample comes from the top ten.

This clonotype originated in a woman between 18 and 29 years old with type 1 diabetes. The sequencing sample was made of Tregs from blood. Interpreted using the paper, the cell subset or site label stands for: regulatory CD4+ T cells. The chain was built from TRBV7-8 and TRBJ2-3, with no confident D gene call. The CDR3 protein is CASSFISTDTQYF. The bases are TGTGCCAGCAGCTTTATTTCCACAGATACGCAGTATTTT. Reference TRBV7-8 and TRBJ2-3 genes cover what lies past the CDR3, so the full variable domain is GAGVSQSPRYKVAKRGQDVALRCDPISGHVSLFWYQQALGQGPEFLTYFQNEAQLDKSGLPSDRFFAERPEGSVSTLKIQRTQQEDSAVYLCASSFISTDTQYFGPGTRLTVL.